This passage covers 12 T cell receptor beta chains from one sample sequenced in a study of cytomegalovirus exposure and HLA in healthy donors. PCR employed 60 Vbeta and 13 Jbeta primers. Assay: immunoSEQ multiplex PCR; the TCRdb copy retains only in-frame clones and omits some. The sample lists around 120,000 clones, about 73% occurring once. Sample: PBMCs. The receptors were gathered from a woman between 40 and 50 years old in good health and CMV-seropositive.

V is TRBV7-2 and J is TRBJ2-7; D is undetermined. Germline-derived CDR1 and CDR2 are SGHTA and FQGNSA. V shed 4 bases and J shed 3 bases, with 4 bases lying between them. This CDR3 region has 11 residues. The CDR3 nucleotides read TGTGCCAGCAGCTCTTTCTACGAGCAGTACTTC. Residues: CASSSFYEQYF.

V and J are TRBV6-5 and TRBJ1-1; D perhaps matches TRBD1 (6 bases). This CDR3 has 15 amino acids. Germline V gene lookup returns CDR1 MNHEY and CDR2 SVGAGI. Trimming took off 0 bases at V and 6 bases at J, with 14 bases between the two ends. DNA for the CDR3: TGTGCCAGCAGTTACTCCCTTTGGACAGCCTCTGAAGCTTTCTTT. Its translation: CASSYSLWTASEAFF.

The CDR3 sequence is CASSSGTSGRNEQFF. CDR3 nucleotides: TGTGCCAGCAGTTCCGGGACTAGCGGGAGAAATGAGCAGTTCTTC. The V and J genes are TRBV27 and TRBJ2-1, with TRBD2 matching 14 bases. The germline CDR1 and CDR2 sequences are MNHEY and SMNVEV (reference sequence). V was clipped by 4 bases and J by 7 bases; unmatched bases: 3. The CDR3 consists of 15 residues.

CDR3 sequence reads: CASSRGRREGSPLHF. Here the CDR3 DNA reads TGTGCCAGCAGCAGGGGCCGACGGGAGGGTTCACCCCTCCACTTT. The V call is TRBV6-5, the J call TRBJ1-6, with a weak D call TRBD1 (6 bases). Trimming stripped 6 bases from V and 9 bases from J, with 18 bases between. Germline assignment: CDR1 MNHEY and CDR2 SVGAGI. The CDR3 totals 15 residues.

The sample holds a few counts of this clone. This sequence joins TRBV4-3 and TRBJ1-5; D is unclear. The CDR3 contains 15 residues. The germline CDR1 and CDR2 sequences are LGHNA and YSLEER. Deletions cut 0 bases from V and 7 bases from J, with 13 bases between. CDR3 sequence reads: CASSQEPGMGQPQHF. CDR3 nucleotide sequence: TGCGCCAGCAGCCAAGAGCCGGGGATGGGACAGCCCCAGCATTTT.

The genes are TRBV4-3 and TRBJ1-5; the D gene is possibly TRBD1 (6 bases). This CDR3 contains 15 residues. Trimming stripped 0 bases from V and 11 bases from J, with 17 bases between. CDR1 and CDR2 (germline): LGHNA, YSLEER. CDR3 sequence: CASSQERGGPFSQHF. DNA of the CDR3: TGCGCCAGCAGCCAAGAACGGGGGGGGCCCTTTTCCCAGCATTTT.

CDR3 residues: CASSWDPEGNTEAFF. CDR3 in DNA: TGTGCCAGCAGCTGGGACCCGGAGGGCAACACTGAAGCTTTCTTT. The rearrangement uses TRBV5-4 and TRBJ1-1, with D perhaps TRBD1 (5 bases). Germline CDR1 and CDR2: SGHNT and YYREEE (reference sequence). With 3 bases removed from V and 2 bases from J, the gap between germline ends came to 14 bases. The CDR3 contains 15 residues.

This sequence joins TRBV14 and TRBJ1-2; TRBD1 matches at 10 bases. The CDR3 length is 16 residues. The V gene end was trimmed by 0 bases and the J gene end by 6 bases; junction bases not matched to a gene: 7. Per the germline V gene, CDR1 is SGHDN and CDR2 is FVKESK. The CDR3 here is CASSQEEWTGGNGYTF. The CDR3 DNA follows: TGTGCCAGCAGCCAAGAGGAATGGACAGGGGGTAATGGCTACACCTTC.

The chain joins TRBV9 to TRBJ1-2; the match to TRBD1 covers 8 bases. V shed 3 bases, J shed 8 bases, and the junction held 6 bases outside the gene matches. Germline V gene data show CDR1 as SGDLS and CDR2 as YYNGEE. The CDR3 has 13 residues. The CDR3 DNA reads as TGTGCCAGCAGCGAAAGGGGACAGGCCGGCTACACCTTC. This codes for CASSERGQAGYTF.

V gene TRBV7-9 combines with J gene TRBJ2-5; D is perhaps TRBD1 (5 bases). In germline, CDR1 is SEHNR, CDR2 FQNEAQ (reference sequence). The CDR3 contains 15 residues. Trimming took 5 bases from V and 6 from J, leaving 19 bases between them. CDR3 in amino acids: CASSPRSQGVKTQYF. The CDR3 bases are TGTGCCAGCAGCCCGAGGTCCCAGGGTGTAAAGACCCAGTACTTC.

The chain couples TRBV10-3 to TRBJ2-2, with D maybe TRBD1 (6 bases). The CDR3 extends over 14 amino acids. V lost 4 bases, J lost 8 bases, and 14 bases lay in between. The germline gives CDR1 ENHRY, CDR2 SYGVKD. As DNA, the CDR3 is TGTGCCATCAGTGCAGTGATCAGGGGAGGGGAGCTGTTTTTT. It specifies CAISAVIRGGELFF.

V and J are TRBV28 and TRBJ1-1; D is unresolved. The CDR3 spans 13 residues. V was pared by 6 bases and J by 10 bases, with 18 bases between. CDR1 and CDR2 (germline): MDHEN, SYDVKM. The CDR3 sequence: CASSPASDGGAFF. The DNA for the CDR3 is TGTGCCAGCAGCCCTGCATCTGATGGAGGAGCTTTCTTT.